The 16 T cell receptor beta chains given below trace back to one sample, sequenced in a study of blood T cell repertoires in COVID-19. Some clones are missing from TCRdb's copy, which holds only in-frame ones; the method was immunoSEQ multiplex PCR. This repertoire shows under 250,000 clones, roughly 80% found once; its top ten account for 5.2%. The sample consisted of peripheral blood. These receptors were obtained from a woman in her seventies with COVID-19, enrolled during active disease.

The chain links TRBV2 to TRBJ2-1, with 10 nucleotides matching TRBD1. The ends lost 6 bases at V and 7 bases at J; junction bases unmatched: 9. There are 15 residues in the CDR3. Per germline, CDR1 SNHLY and CDR2 FYNNEI. For the CDR3, the DNA is TGTGCCAGCAGAAGATCCGGGACAGGGGCAAATGAGCAGTTCTTC. This sequence encodes CASRRSGTGANEQFF.

The V gene is TRBV11-3, the J gene TRBJ2-1, with D possibly TRBD2 on 5 matching bases. Per the germline V gene, CDR1 is SGHNT and CDR2 is YENEEA. Deletions cut 1 base from V and 0 bases from J, with 7 bases between. CDR3 length equals 15 residues. CDR3 sequence (DNA): TGTGCCAGCAGCTTAGCGGGAAGCTCCTACAATGAGCAGTTCTTC. Translation gives CASSLAGSSYNEQFF.

The chain combines TRBV19 with TRBJ2-1; 13 bases align to TRBD2. Germline assignment: CDR1 LNHDA and CDR2 SQIVND (reference sequence). Trimming removed 7 bases from V and 3 bases from J; junction bases left unmatched: 6. The CDR3 length is 16 residues. The chain's CDR3 is CASTGLAGEFYNEQFF. The CDR3 region has the DNA TGTGCCAGTACCGGACTAGCGGGAGAGTTCTACAATGAGCAGTTCTTC.

A single count supports this clone. The chain uses TRBV28 and TRBJ2-3; possible D gene TRBD1, 6 bases. V was trimmed by 1 base and J by 3 bases, leaving 14 bases between them. The CDR3 contains 16 residues. Germline-derived CDR1 and CDR2 are MDHEN and SYDVKM. CDR3 region: CASSLSGAYPTDTQYF. The DNA for the CDR3 is TGTGCCAGCAGTTTATCAGGGGCTTATCCTACAGATACGCAGTATTTT.

This chain links TRBV7-2 with TRBJ2-5, with D tentatively TRBD1 (5 bases). Germline assignment: CDR1 SGHTA and CDR2 FQGNSA. V lost 2 bases to trimming and J lost 0 bases, with 19 bases between them. The CDR3 sequence is 18 residues long. CDR3: CASSLLRQGLPYQETQYF. CDR3 coding DNA: TGTGCCAGCAGCTTATTACGGCAGGGCCTCCCCTACCAAGAGACCCAGTACTTC.

The V gene is TRBV7-6, the J gene TRBJ2-5; tentatively, D is TRBD1 (5 bases). CDR3 length: 15 amino acids. Germline V gene data show CDR1 as SGHVS and CDR2 as FNYEAQ. Trimming stripped 2 bases from V and 7 bases from J, with 17 bases between. This CDR3 is CASSLKGPPLGTQYF. CDR3 coding DNA: TGTGCCAGCAGCTTAAAGGGGCCACCTCTGGGGACCCAGTACTTC. Full variable domain (remainder filled in from reference TRBV7-6 and TRBJ2-5): GAGVSQSPRYKVTKRGQDVALRCDPISGHVSLYWYRQALGQGPEFLTYFNYEAQQDKSGLPNDRFSAERPEGSISTLTIQRTEQRDSAMYRCASSLKGPPLGTQYFGPGTRLLVL.

The rearrangement joins TRBV3-1 (or the pseudogene TRBV3-2) to TRBJ2-7; weak D call: TRBD1 (6 bases). The V gene's germline CDR1 is LGHDT and CDR2 YNNKEL (reference sequence). Trimming left V 3 bases short and J 3 bases short, with 12 bases between. The CDR3 runs 14 residues. The CDR3 spells CASSQAGQSYEQYF. For the CDR3, the DNA is TGTGCCAGCAGCCAGGCCGGACAGAGCTACGAGCAGTACTTC.

The V and J genes are TRBV9 and TRBJ1-4; D perhaps matches TRBD1 (5 bases). CDR3 length: 14 residues. CDR1 and CDR2 (germline): SGDLS, YYNGEE. The ends were cut back, 7 bases at V and 2 bases at J, with 12 bases in the middle. The CDR3 protein is CASASGGTNEKLFF. The CDR3 region has the DNA TGTGCCAGCGCTTCGGGGGGGACTAATGAAAAACTGTTTTTT.

This clone was seen only once. The rearrangement joins TRBV5-1 to TRBJ2-2, with D possibly matching TRBD1 (6 bases). This CDR3 contains 14 residues. CDR1 is SGHRS, CDR2 YFSETQ, per germline. V was trimmed by 3 bases and J by 3 bases, leaving 9 bases between them. CDR3 residues: CASSYRTDTGELFF. The CDR3 DNA reads TGCGCCAGCAGCTACCGGACAGACACCGGGGAGCTGTTTTTT. Using reference TRBV5-1 and TRBJ2-2 for the parts outside the CDR3, the full variable domain is KAGVTQTPRYLIKTRGQQVTLSCSPISGHRSVSWYQQTPGQGLQFLFEYFSETQRNKGNFPGRFSGRQFSNSRSEMNVSTLELGDSALYLCASSYRTDTGELFFGEGSRLTVL.

The CDR3: CASSLTGGQPQHF. DNA for the CDR3: TGTGCCAGCAGCTTAACAGGGGGTCAGCCCCAGCATTTT. The rearrangement links TRBV7-3 to TRBJ1-5; TRBD1 is a possible D gene (6 bases). The germline V and J ends were trimmed by 0 bases and 6 bases, with 6 bases remaining between them. The CDR3 is 13 amino acids. In germline, CDR1 is SGHTA, CDR2 FQGTGA.

This clone was seen a handful of times. The gene calls are TRBV11-2 and TRBJ2-7; 10 bases fit TRBD2. CDR3 length: 14 residues. Losses at the gene ends were 5 bases for V and 3 bases for J; bases not matched to a gene: 4. Germline V gene sequence: CDR1 SGHAT, CDR2 FQNNGV. The CDR3 sequence: CASSTSGANYEQYF. CDR3 nucleotide sequence: TGTGCCAGCAGCACTAGCGGGGCTAACTACGAGCAGTACTTC.

V and J are TRBV7-9 and TRBJ2-2; 10 nucleotides align to TRBD2. V trimming: 6 bases; J trimming: 5 bases; junction bases outside the gene matches: 6. Germline V gene sequence: CDR1 SEHNR, CDR2 FQNEAQ (reference sequence). CDR3 length equals 15 residues. This CDR3 reads CASRVAGGRTGELFF. The DNA of the CDR3 is TGTGCCAGCAGGGTAGCGGGAGGAAGGACCGGGGAGCTGTTTTTT. Using reference TRBV7-9 and TRBJ2-2 for the parts outside the CDR3, the full variable domain is DTGVSQNPRHKITKRGQNVTFRCDPISEHNRLYWYRQTLGQGPEFLTYFQNEAQLEKSRLLSDRFSAERPKGSFSTLEIQRTEQGDSAMYLCASRVAGGRTGELFFGEGSRLTVL.

This clone was recorded a few times. The CDR3 reads CSCSGQDYEQYF. The CDR3 DNA is TGCAGCTGTTCGGGACAGGACTACGAGCAGTACTTC. This chain joins TRBV29-1 and TRBJ2-7; 8 bases are shared with TRBD1. This CDR3 region has 12 residues. Losses at the gene ends were 8 bases for V and 3 bases for J; bases not matched to a gene: 6. The germline CDR1 and CDR2 sequences are SQVTM and ANQGSEA.

V and J are TRBV28 and TRBJ1-2; tentatively, D is TRBD1 (6 bases). The V and J ends lost 3 bases and 6 bases respectively, with 14 bases between them. The CDR3 has 14 residues. From germline, CDR1 is MDHEN and CDR2 SYDVKM. In DNA form, the CDR3 reads TGTGCCAGCAGTTTCCCCGGCCAGGGGCATGGCTACACCTTC. This gives the protein CASSFPGQGHGYTF.

The DNA for the CDR3 is TGCGCCAGCAGCTTGGGTGGACAGGGCAATGAGCAGTTCTTC. Its protein is CASSLGGQGNEQFF. The chain joins TRBV5-1 to TRBJ2-1, with TRBD1 matching 8 bases. CDR1 is SGHRS, CDR2 YFSETQ, per germline. The CDR3 is made up of 14 amino acids. J lost 6 bases, V lost 0 bases, and 2 bases had no gene match.

CDR3 nucleotides: TGCGCCAGCAGCCCTAGGGCCGGGACAGACTATGGCTACACCTTC. This gives the protein CASSPRAGTDYGYTF. The chain carries TRBV5-1 and TRBJ1-2; 7 nucleotides match TRBD1. Germline V gene data show CDR1 as SGHRS and CDR2 as YFSETQ. With 4 bases clipped from V and 3 bases from J, the junction kept 9 bases outside the gene matches. The CDR3 is 15 amino acids.